One sample yielded the 10 T cell receptor beta chains listed below, sequenced in a study of control samples from healthy donors and cancer patients. Clones were sequenced by immunoSEQ multiplex PCR, and TCRdb holds only the in-frame ones, with some missing. Of about 120,000 clones detected, roughly 92% appear once; the ten largest clones hold about 2.6%. The material sequenced was blood. These receptors came from a man younger than 40 in good health.

V and J are TRBV5-1 and TRBJ1-2; D ambiguous. Per germline, CDR1 SGHRS and CDR2 YFSETQ. The germline V and J ends were trimmed by 5 bases and 4 bases, with 15 bases remaining between them. This CDR3 contains 14 residues. The CDR3 nucleotides read TGCGCCAGCAGATCGATGAAGAACCTCTATGGCTACACCTTC. It yields the protein CASRSMKNLYGYTF. Based on the CDR3 plus reference TRBV5-1 and TRBJ1-2, the full variable domain is KAGVTQTPRYLIKTRGQQVTLSCSPISGHRSVSWYQQTPGQGLQFLFEYFSETQRNKGNFPGRFSGRQFSNSRSEMNVSTLELGDSALYLCASRSMKNLYGYTFGSGTRLTVV.

The rearrangement joins TRBV6-1 to TRBJ2-7; 7 bases are shared with TRBD2. Germline-derived CDR1 and CDR2 are MNHNS and SASEGT. The junction had 4 bases not matched to a gene; V was cut back by 1 base and J by 1 base. CDR3 size: 15 residues. The CDR3: CASSEVGGGSYEQYV. The CDR3 bases are TGTGCCAGCAGTGAAGTTGGGGGAGGGTCCTACGAGCAGTACGTC.

This chain uses TRBV6-5 with TRBJ2-4; 7 bases fit TRBD1. Germline V CDR1 and CDR2: MNHEY, SVGAGI. The CDR3 is 15 residues long. The junction had 9 bases not matched to a gene; V was cut back by 5 bases and J by 5 bases. CDR3 residues: CASSLDRSVENIQYF. CDR3 coding DNA: TGTGCCAGCAGTCTGGACAGGTCCGTGGAAAACATTCAGTACTTC.

The chain joins TRBV9 to TRBJ1-1, with D unclear. Germline CDR1 is SGDLS and CDR2 is YYNGEE. CDR3 size: 12 residues. Trimming stripped 3 bases from V and 5 bases from J, with 8 bases between. This CDR3 is CASSAGETEAFF. The CDR3, as DNA: TGTGCCAGCAGCGCTGGAGAGACTGAAGCTTTCTTT.

This sequence joins TRBV10-3 and TRBJ1-1, with 9 bases lining up with TRBD1. Germline CDR1 ENHRY, CDR2 SYGVKD. CDR3 length equals 13 residues. The V and J ends lost 6 bases and 6 bases, in that order; junction bases with no gene match: 5. CDR3: CAISRTGGPEAFF. The CDR3 coding sequence is TGTGCCATCAGCAGAACAGGGGGCCCTGAAGCTTTCTTT.

The chain combines TRBV4-1 with TRBJ2-5, with 9 bases matching TRBD2. CDR3 length: 20 residues. CDR1 MGHRA and CDR2 YSYEKL come from the germline V gene. The junction had 19 bases not matched to a gene; V was cut back by 2 bases and J by 3 bases. The CDR3, as DNA: TGCGCCAGCAGCCAACCCCGTCGGGCTAGCGGGGTAGTGGGAAAAGAGACCCAGTACTTC. This codes for CASSQPRRASGVVGKETQYF.

The chain links TRBV6-5 to TRBJ2-5; a possible D gene is TRBD2 (6 bases). The CDR3 length is 13 residues. Per the germline V gene, CDR1 is MNHEY and CDR2 is SVGAGI. Trimming removed 6 bases at V and 2 bases at J, with 10 bases between. The CDR3 sequence is CASRGGDQETQYF. The CDR3 coding sequence is TGTGCCAGCAGGGGGGGAGATCAAGAGACCCAGTACTTC.

This chain links TRBV2 with TRBJ1-1, with 7 positions matching TRBD1. CDR1 and CDR2 (germline): SNHLY, FYNNEI. V gave up 7 bases and J gave up 5 bases; unmatched junction bases: 7. The length of the CDR3 is 13 residues. The CDR3 sequence: CASNYRGGTEAFF. The CDR3 DNA is TGTGCCAGCAATTACAGGGGCGGGACTGAAGCTTTCTTT.

V is TRBV6-5 and J is TRBJ1-1; D not resolved. Germline V lookup: CDR1 MNHEY, CDR2 SVGAGI. Trimming stripped 10 bases from V and 3 bases from J, with 21 bases between. The CDR3 is made up of 15 amino acids. Here the CDR3 reads CATVNIRLGDTEAFF. DNA for the CDR3: TGTGCCACCGTGAATATTCGGCTAGGCGACACTGAAGCTTTCTTT.

The chain couples TRBV5-1 to TRBJ2-2; D gene uncertain. The CDR3 consists of 11 residues. With 3 bases removed from V and 3 bases from J, the gap between germline ends came to 0 bases. Per the germline V gene, CDR1 is SGHRS and CDR2 is YFSETQ. The CDR3 loop is CASSYTGELFF. In DNA, the CDR3 is TGCGCCAGCAGCTACACCGGGGAGCTGTTTTTT. Filled out from reference TRBV5-1 and TRBJ2-2, the complete variable domain reads KAGVTQTPRYLIKTRGQQVTLSCSPISGHRSVSWYQQTPGQGLQFLFEYFSETQRNKGNFPGRFSGRQFSNSRSEMNVSTLELGDSALYLCASSYTGELFFGEGSRLTVL.